The T cell receptor delta chain under discussion was sequenced for a study of DNA immune sequencing with unique molecular identifiers. Study-wide points: Novel TRD sequences not targeted by the primers cannot be detected.

CDR1 is GEAIGNYY and CDR2 is EKD in the germline V gene. V dropped 0 bases and J dropped 0; count of bases not matched to a gene: 6. CDR3 size: 17 residues. All 8 TRDV and 4 TRDJ genes were targeted in 32-plex amplification of genomic DNA. Adapter PCR followed 3 to 4 barcoding PCR cycles that attached a 12-nucleotide UMI. TCRdb used CATT to re-call clones from the multiplex PCR reads. Among approximately 2,500 delta-chain clones, roughly 8.9% were seen once, and the ten largest hold 45% to 55%. By share, this clone counts as medium-sized. Its target is not known. Sequencing was performed on gamma-delta T cells enriched from blood buffy coat, or unenriched PBMCs (not recorded which). V usage is TRDV2 and J usage is TRDJ1; TRDD3 aligns across 10 bases. The sequence was obtained from a human donor in good health. In DNA, the CDR3 is TGTGCCTGTGACACCCTACTGGGGGATCGAGACACCGATAAACTCATCTTT. Protein product: CACDTLLGDRDTDKLIF.